These T cell receptor beta chains were read from a single sample in a study of CD8 T cells in Susac syndrome. TCRdb itself ran the immunoSEQ multiplex PCR reads through MiXCR, one entry per CDR3 protein. Here the sample spans fewer than 150,000 distinct CDR3 sequences, nearly 95% being singletons. The specimen was CD4+ T cells from PBMCs. These receptors were collected from a human donor in good health. Both conserved end residues are part of each CDR3. A D gene is named only where the DNA matches it firmly. Where a row states a size, it is once, few, many or the class of an expanded clone; other rows omit it.

>TRBJ1-2|.|TRBV25-1|.
CASSGDGRGGYTF
TGTGCCAGCAGTGGGGACGGAAGGGGTGGCTACACCTTC
>TRBJ2-2|.|TRBV25-1|.
CASNENTGELFF
TGTGCCAGCAACGAGAACACCGGGGAGCTGTTTTTT
>TRBJ2-6|.|TRBV7-2|.
CASSLVPRVSGANVLTF
TGTGCCAGCAGCTTAGTCCCCAGGGTCTCTGGGGCCAACGTCCTGACTTTC
>TRBJ2-5|.|TRBV30|.
CAWGPSETQYF
TGTGCCTGGGGCCCATCGGAGACCCAGTACTTC
>TRBJ2-4|.|TRBV19|.
CASSTWSPVTNKNIQYF
TGTGCCAGTAGTACATGGAGTCCAGTAACAAACAAAAACATTCAGTACTTC
>TRBJ1-1|.|TRBV18|.
CASSPDQVNTEAFF
TGTGCCAGCTCACCAGATCAGGTGAACACTGAAGCTTTCTTT
>TRBJ1-5|TRBD1|TRBV4-2|.
CASSPSHRGHQPQHF
TGTGCCAGCAGCCCGTCGCACAGGGGGCATCAGCCCCAGCATTTT
>TRBJ2-7|TRBD1|TRBV12-3/TRBV12-4|.
CASSIRTGFLAEQYF
TGTGCCAGCAGTATCCGGACAGGGTTCTTGGCCGAGCAGTACTTC
>TRBJ2-7|TRBD1|TRBV30|.
CACSRDRRYEQYF
TGTGCCTGTAGCCGGGACAGGAGGTACGAGCAGTACTTC
>TRBJ2-1|TRBD2|TRBV19|.
CASSLLAGGPDNEQFF
TGTGCCAGTAGTCTTCTAGCGGGAGGGCCAGACAATGAGCAGTTCTTC
>TRBJ1-3|TRBD1|TRBV27|once
CASSPTGAGNTIYF
TGTGCCAGCAGCCCTACAGGGGCTGGAAACACCATATATTTT
>TRBJ1-2|.|TRBV25-1|.
CASSGPSITYGYTF
TGTGCCAGCAGTGGACCCTCTATAACCTATGGCTACACCTTC
>TRBJ2-7|.|TRBV12-3/TRBV12-4|once
CASSEPGRTYEQYF
TGTGCCAGCAGTGAGCCCGGGCGGACCTACGAGCAGTACTTC
>TRBJ1-4|.|TRBV29-1|.
CSVDGGRGLFF
TGCAGCGTTGATGGTGGCCGGGGACTGTTTTTT
>TRBJ2-7|TRBD2|TRBV4-1|.
CASSLIAGGDYEQYF
TGCGCCAGCAGCCTCATAGCGGGAGGTGACTACGAGCAGTACTTC
>TRBJ2-7|TRBD1|TRBV5-1|.
CASSPLRTGGDEQYF
TGCGCCAGCAGCCCACTTCGGACAGGGGGAGACGAGCAGTACTTC
>TRBJ2-7|.|TRBV30|.
CAWSGWSRDPQEQYF
TGTGCCTGGAGTGGATGGTCACGCGACCCCCAAGAGCAGTACTTC
>TRBJ1-3|.|TRBV3-1|once
CASSHGGISNTIYF
TGTGCCAGCAGCCACGGTGGTATATCAAACACCATATATTTT
>TRBJ1-1|TRBD1|TRBV29-1|.
CSVRQGLSTEAFF
TGCAGCGTCAGACAGGGTTTAAGCACTGAAGCTTTCTTT
>TRBJ2-5|TRBD2|TRBV5-1|.
CASSSGISGRAAETQYF
TGCGCCAGCAGCTCGGGGATTAGCGGGAGGGCCGCAGAGACCCAGTACTTC
>TRBJ2-5|.|TRBV3-1|.
CASSQDSGGETQYF
TGTGCCAGCAGCCAAGATTCGGGTGGGGAGACCCAGTACTTC
>TRBJ2-2|.|TRBV1|.
CTSSPIRPTLNTGELFF
TGCACCAGCAGCCCGATAAGGCCGACCCTGAACACCGGGGAGCTGTTTTTT
>TRBJ2-1|TRBD2|TRBV29-1|.
CSVGLAGDEQFF
TGCAGCGTCGGACTAGCGGGAGATGAGCAGTTCTTC
>TRBJ1-2|.|TRBV2|.
CASSFLTNYGYTF
TGTGCCAGCAGTTTCTTAACGAACTATGGCTACACCTTC
>TRBJ2-2|TRBD2|TRBV6-6|.
CASTLAGVDTGELFF
TGTGCCAGCACCCTAGCGGGAGTTGACACCGGGGAGCTGTTTTTT
>TRBJ1-2|TRBD1|TRBV3-1|.
CASSQYSSGQTYGYTF
TGTGCCAGCAGCCAGTACTCCTCGGGACAGACCTATGGCTACACCTTC
>TRBJ1-2|TRBD1|TRBV7-9|.
CASSSYSGTGVANYGYTF
TGTGCCAGCAGCTCTTACTCCGGGACAGGGGTAGCTAACTATGGCTACACCTTC
>TRBJ2-6|.|TRBV12-3/TRBV12-4|.
CASSPGGAGANVLTF
TGTGCCAGCAGCCCAGGAGGAGCTGGGGCCAACGTCCTGACTTTC
>TRBJ1-3|.|TRBV27|.
CASRPFQGSGNTIYF
TGTGCCAGCAGGCCTTTCCAGGGGTCTGGAAACACCATATATTTT
>TRBJ2-2|.|TRBV7-2|.
CASSLRNRDTGELFF
TGTGCCAGCAGCCTGCGGAACAGGGACACCGGGGAGCTGTTTTTT
>TRBJ2-5|TRBD2|TRBV9|once
CASSGSGSGETQYF
TGTGCCAGCAGCGGGAGCGGGAGCGGGGAGACCCAGTACTTC
>TRBJ2-3|.|TRBV5-1|.
CASSAGIAGRLNTDTQYF
TGCGCCAGCAGTGCAGGGATCGCGGGGCGGCTTAACACAGATACGCAGTATTTT
>TRBJ2-7|TRBD1|TRBV6-6|.
CASSYTTKGQSYEQYF
TGTGCCAGCAGTTACACAACTAAGGGACAGAGCTACGAGCAGTACTTC
>TRBJ2-1|.|TRBV7-9|.
CASSLGPDKNEQFF
TGTGCCAGCAGCTTAGGTCCGGACAAGAATGAGCAGTTCTTC
>TRBJ1-5|TRBD1|TRBV7-2|.
CASSLETGSSNQPQHF
TGTGCCAGCAGCTTAGAGACAGGGAGCAGCAATCAGCCCCAGCATTTT
>TRBJ1-5|.|TRBV6-1|.
CASSVGSLNQPQHF
TGTGCCAGCAGTGTGGGCAGTCTCAATCAGCCCCAGCATTTT
>TRBJ2-1|TRBD2|TRBV4-1|.
CASSQGTGRDSYNEQFF
TGCGCCAGCAGCCAAGGGACCGGGAGGGACTCCTACAATGAGCAGTTCTTC